These 20 T cell receptor beta chains were sequenced from one sample in a study of blood T cell repertoires in COVID-19. The table came from immunoSEQ multiplex PCR; TCRdb's copy has only in-frame clones and leaves some out. This sample has under 45,000 clones, with roughly 80% found just once. Material: peripheral blood. Every receptor here comes from a man aged 50-60 years with active COVID-19.

The V gene is TRBV3-1 (or the pseudogene TRBV3-2), the J gene TRBJ2-3, with D possibly TRBD1 on 6 matching bases. The CDR3 length is 17 residues. Germline V CDR1 and CDR2: LGHDT, YNNKEL (reference sequence). V lost 1 base to trimming and J lost 3 bases, with 17 bases between them. Here the CDR3 DNA reads TGTGCCAGCAGCCAAGGCTTTTTCAGGGGAATTACAGATACGCAGTATTTT. Its protein is CASSQGFFRGITDTQYF.

The gene calls are TRBV7-2 and TRBJ1-6, with D tentatively TRBD1 (6 bases). The length of the CDR3 is 16 residues. The V end was cut by 5 bases, the J end by 6 bases, with 17 bases between. Germline V gene sequence: CDR1 SGHTA, CDR2 FQGNSA. The CDR3 loop is CASSPLPQGSNSPLHF. As DNA, the CDR3 is TGTGCCAGCAGCCCCCTCCCCCAGGGGTCTAATTCACCCCTCCACTTT.

The V call is TRBV14, the J call TRBJ2-1, with a weak D call TRBD2 (5 bases). Trimming stripped 4 bases from V and 12 bases from J, with 13 bases between. The CDR3 extends over 12 amino acids. CDR1 and CDR2 (germline): SGHDN, FVKESK. CDR3 amino acids: CASSPQLGGQFF. The CDR3 region has the DNA TGTGCCAGCAGCCCCCAACTAGGTGGGCAGTTCTTC.

This clone came up a few times. The rearrangement uses TRBV7-9 and TRBJ1-5; 7 nucleotides match TRBD1. Germline V gene sequence: CDR1 SEHNR, CDR2 FQNEAQ (reference sequence). Trimming at V came to 5 bases and at J to 9 bases, leaving 10 bases not matched to a gene. The CDR3 sequence is 14 residues long. CDR3 loop: CASSRSQGVGPQHF. In nucleotides, the CDR3 is TGTGCCAGCAGCCGGTCGCAGGGGGTAGGGCCCCAGCATTTT.

The chain couples TRBV27 to TRBJ1-4; TRBD1 agrees at 7 bases. The CDR3 is made up of 13 amino acids. V gave up 6 bases and J gave up 10 bases; unmatched junction bases: 8. Per the germline V gene, CDR1 is MNHEY and CDR2 is SMNVEV (reference sequence). CDR3 sequence reads: CASRNDRVGKLFF. CDR3 nucleotide sequence: TGTGCCAGCAGGAACGACAGGGTTGGAAAACTGTTTTTT.

The chain carries TRBV11-2 and TRBJ2-2; D not certain. CDR1 is SGHAT, CDR2 FQNNGV, per germline. The CDR3 is 16 residues long. V was clipped by 3 bases and J by 4 bases, with 15 bases between them. The CDR3 loop is CASSFSLSISTGELFF. CDR3 DNA: TGTGCCAGCAGCTTTAGTCTGTCGATTTCCACCGGGGAGCTGTTTTTT.

This clone was found a few times. The gene calls are TRBV11-2 and TRBJ2-4; D gene unclear. This CDR3 comprises 14 residues. V dropped 4 bases and J dropped 13 bases, with 20 bases sitting between them. The germline V gene encodes CDR1 SGHAT and CDR2 FQNNGV. This chain's CDR3 is CASSSLRFPFIQYF. The CDR3 nucleotides are TGTGCCAGCAGCTCCCTCAGATTCCCCTTTATCCAGTACTTC.

This chain joins TRBV19 and TRBJ2-1; 9 bases are shared with TRBD2. There are 18 residues in the CDR3. Germline CDR1 LNHDA, CDR2 SQIVND (reference sequence). The J segment lost 1 base and the V segment lost 5 bases, leaving 12 bases of the junction unmatched. Here the CDR3 DNA reads TGTGCCAGTAGTCTAAGATTGACTAGCGGAAAATCCTACAATGAGCAGTTCTTC. This translates into CASSLRLTSGKSYNEQFF.

The chain carries TRBV6-5 and TRBJ2-2, with TRBD2 identical over 8 bases. The J segment lost 7 bases and the V segment lost 2 bases, leaving 6 bases of the junction unmatched. The CDR3 has 15 amino acids. The germline CDR1 and CDR2 sequences are MNHEY and SVGAGI. The CDR3 protein is CASSYRRTSHGELFF. In DNA, the CDR3 is TGTGCCAGCAGTTACCGTAGGACTAGCCACGGGGAGCTGTTTTTT.

In DNA form, the CDR3 reads TGTGCCAGCAGCTTGGAGTCCGGGACTAGCGGGGGGACGTTCTTC. Translated, it gives CASSLESGTSGGTFF. This rearrangement joins TRBV5-4 to TRBJ2-1; 15 positions match TRBD2. The CDR3 consists of 15 residues. The V gene's germline CDR1 is SGHNT and CDR2 YYREEE (reference sequence). V trimming: 0 bases; J trimming: 15 bases; junction bases outside the gene matches: 7.

The chain is built from TRBV29-1 and TRBJ2-7, with 10 bases fitting TRBD2. J was trimmed by 4 bases and V by 4 bases; bases with no gene match: 25. The CDR3 extends over 20 amino acids. The germline CDR1 and CDR2 sequences are SQVTM and ANQGSEA. The CDR3 loop reads CSVVGGQGKAGGPWEYEQYF. For the CDR3, the DNA is TGCAGCGTTGTAGGGGGGCAGGGAAAAGCGGGAGGGCCATGGGAATACGAGCAGTACTTC.

The chain carries TRBV9 and TRBJ2-7, with 14 positions matching TRBD2. The trim removed 3 bases at V and 3 bases at J, leaving 5 bases unmatched. This CDR3 is 16 amino acids long. Germline CDR1 is SGDLS and CDR2 is YYNGEE. As DNA, the CDR3 is TGTGCCAGCAGCGGGGGACTAGCGGGGGACGGCTACGAGCAGTACTTC. This gives the protein CASSGGLAGDGYEQYF.

The chain employs TRBV28 and TRBJ2-1; 8 bases match TRBD2. V lost 2 bases and J lost 7; bases outside the gene matches: 4. There are 14 residues in the CDR3. From germline, CDR1 is MDHEN and CDR2 SYDVKM. Here the CDR3 reads CASSLSGSGNEQFF. CDR3 DNA sequence: TGTGCCAGCAGTTTAAGCGGGAGTGGGAATGAGCAGTTCTTC.

The V and J genes are TRBV11-2 and TRBJ1-3; 11 nucleotides agree with TRBD1. The CDR3 spans 17 residues. The V and J ends lost 3 bases and 1 base, in that order; junction bases with no gene match: 5. Germline CDR1 is SGHAT and CDR2 is FQNNGV. The CDR3 sequence is CASSFGTGGSSGNTIYF. CDR3 DNA: TGTGCCAGCAGCTTCGGGACAGGGGGTAGTTCTGGAAACACCATATATTTT.

This sequence joins TRBV7-2 and TRBJ2-7, with TRBD2 identical over 9 bases. Germline-derived CDR1 and CDR2 are SGHTA and FQGNSA. The CDR3 totals 15 residues. With V trimmed by 1 base and J by 1 base, 2 bases remained unmatched. The CDR3 is CASSLDAGGSYEQYF. The CDR3 DNA is TGTGCCAGCAGCTTAGATGCGGGAGGGTCCTACGAGCAGTACTTC. Together with reference TRBV7-2 and TRBJ2-7, the CDR3 gives the full variable domain: GAGVSQSPSNKVTEKGKDVELRCDPISGHTALYWYRQSLGQGLEFLIYFQGNSAPDKSGLPSDRFSAERTGGSVSTLTIQRTQQEDSAVYLCASSLDAGGSYEQYFGPGTRLTVT.

The rearrangement uses TRBV7-3 and TRBJ1-1; 7 bases match TRBD1. V lost 5 bases to trimming and J lost 0 bases; unmatched junction nucleotides: 3. CDR1 and CDR2 from the germline V gene are SGHTA and FQGTGA. The CDR3 covers 14 residues. The CDR3 DNA sequence: TGTGCCAGCAGCGAACAGGGGATGAACACTGAAGCTTTCTTT. This codes for CASSEQGMNTEAFF. Full variable domain (rest looked up from reference TRBV7-3 and TRBJ1-1): GAGVSQTPSNKVTEKGKYVELRCDPISGHTALYWYRQSLGQGPEFLIYFQGTGAADDSGLPNDRFFAVRPEGSVSTLKIQRTERGDSAVYLCASSEQGMNTEAFFGQGTRLTVV.

This chain links TRBV6-6 with TRBJ1-5; D is possibly TRBD1 (5 bases). V was clipped by 7 bases and J by 6 bases, with 16 bases between them. Per germline, CDR1 MNHNY and CDR2 SVGAGI (reference sequence). The CDR3 sequence is 14 residues long. The CDR3 DNA sequence: TGTGCCAGCAAGGATACAGGAGGGGCTCAGCCCCAGCATTTT. This translates into CASKDTGGAQPQHF.

The rearrangement links TRBV2 to TRBJ2-7, with 12 positions matching TRBD2. CDR1 SNHLY and CDR2 FYNNEI come from the germline V gene. V lost 5 bases to trimming and J lost 3 bases; unmatched junction nucleotides: 2. CDR3 length: 14 residues. CDR3 sequence (DNA): TGTGCCAGCAGTCCACTAGCGGGGGGCTACGAGCAGTACTTC. This translates into CASSPLAGGYEQYF.

V gene TRBV9 combines with J gene TRBJ1-4; a possible D gene is TRBD1 (6 bases). V lost 4 bases to trimming and J lost 6 bases, with 13 bases between them. Germline lookup yields CDR1 SGDLS and CDR2 YYNGEE. This CDR3 has 14 amino acids. DNA for the CDR3: TGTGCCAGCAGCACTACAGGGAGCGATGAAAAACTGTTTTTT. Translated: CASSTTGSDEKLFF.

By sample share, this clone is medium-sized. The chain is built from TRBV4-1 and TRBJ1-3, with D hard to call. Trimming took off 5 bases at V and 3 bases at J, with 11 bases between the two ends. The CDR3 covers 14 residues. Germline assignment: CDR1 MGHRA and CDR2 YSYEKL. In DNA, the CDR3 is TGCGCCAGCAGCGGACGGGGAATTGGAAACACCATATATTTT. This translates into CASSGRGIGNTIYF.